Detailed here is one TCR beta chain. This table comes from immunoSEQ multiplex PCR, and its TCRdb copy is limited to in-frame clones, with some not included. The data show approximately 360,000 clones, with about 83% seen just once and roughly 7.4% held by the top ten. The data belong to a study of Ad26.COV2.S vaccination and SARS-CoV-2 variants. Study-level background: Once, or twice with 56 days between doses, Ad26.COV2.S was given intramuscularly.

V lost 1 base, J lost 0 bases, and 19 bases lay in between. The germline CDR1 and CDR2 sequences are LGHDT and YNNKEL (reference sequence). The CDR3 is made up of 18 amino acids. Stated treatment: roughly 20 received Ad26.COV2.S at low or high dose, single or two shots; about 5 received placebo; per-sample allocation not given. Specimen acquisition occurred on day 63 following the initial vaccine or placebo injection. The clonotype was recovered from a person aged 18 to 59 who received the Ad26.COV2.S COVID-19 vaccine or a placebo. The material was peripheral blood, obtained in a trial of Ad26.COV2.S vaccine versus placebo. The V gene is TRBV3-1 (or the pseudogene TRBV3-2), the J gene TRBJ2-7; tentative D call: TRBD1 (6 bases). The CDR3 loop reads CASSQGSGTPSSSYEQYF. The CDR3 nucleotides are TGTGCCAGCAGCCAAGGGTCGGGGACACCCTCGAGCTCCTACGAGCAGTACTTC.